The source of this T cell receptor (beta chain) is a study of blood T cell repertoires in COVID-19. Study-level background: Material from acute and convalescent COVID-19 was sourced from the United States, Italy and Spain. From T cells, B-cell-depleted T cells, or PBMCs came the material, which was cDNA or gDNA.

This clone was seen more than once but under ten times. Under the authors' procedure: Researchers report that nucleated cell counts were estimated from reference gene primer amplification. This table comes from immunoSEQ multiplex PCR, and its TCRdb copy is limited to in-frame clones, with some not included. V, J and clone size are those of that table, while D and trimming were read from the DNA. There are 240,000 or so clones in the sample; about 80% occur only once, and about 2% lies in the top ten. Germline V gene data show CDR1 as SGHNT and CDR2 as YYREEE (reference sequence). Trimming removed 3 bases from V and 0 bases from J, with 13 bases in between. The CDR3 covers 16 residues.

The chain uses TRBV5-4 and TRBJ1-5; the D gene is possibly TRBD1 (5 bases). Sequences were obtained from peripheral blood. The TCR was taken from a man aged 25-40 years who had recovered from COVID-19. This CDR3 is CASSWGGGGSNQPQHF. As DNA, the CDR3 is TGTGCCAGCAGCTGGGGGGGAGGAGGTAGCAATCAGCCCCAGCATTTT.